A single sample is the source of the 7 T cell receptor beta chains below, sequenced in a study of blood T cell repertoires in COVID-19. The table came from immunoSEQ multiplex PCR; TCRdb's copy has only in-frame clones and leaves some out. The table includes more than 95,000 clones, approximately 88% detected once. The specimen sequenced was peripheral blood. The receptors were sampled from a man in his fifties or sixties with acute or convalescent COVID-19.

This chain connects TRBV10-3 to TRBJ1-1, with D maybe TRBD1 (5 bases). Deletions cut 3 bases from V and 1 base from J, with 6 bases between. Germline lookup yields CDR1 ENHRY and CDR2 SYGVKD. The CDR3 is 13 amino acids. The CDR3 nucleotides read TGTGCCATCAGTGAAACAGGGAACACTGAAGCTTTCTTT. It encodes CAISETGNTEAFF.

The chain joins TRBV5-1 to TRBJ2-7; the D gene is possibly TRBD1 (6 bases). V was cut by 4 bases and J by 3 bases, with 14 bases left in between. This CDR3 is built from 14 residues. Germline-derived CDR1 and CDR2 are SGHRS and YFSETQ. This CDR3 reads CASSRESRGYEQYF. DNA of the CDR3: TGCGCCAGCAGCAGAGAGTCCAGGGGCTACGAGCAGTACTTC.

The CDR3: CASAITAANEKLFF. CDR3 nucleotides: TGTGCCAGCGCGATAACAGCCGCCAATGAAAAACTGTTTTTT. The chain uses TRBV2 and TRBJ1-4, with D unresolved. This CDR3 spans 14 amino acids. The V and J ends lost 8 bases and 5 bases respectively, with 15 bases between them. CDR1 SNHLY and CDR2 FYNNEI come from the germline V gene.

V is TRBV5-1 and J is TRBJ2-1, with 8 bases lining up with TRBD2. V lost 1 base and J lost 7; bases outside the gene matches: 10. This CDR3 is 16 amino acids long. CDR1 is SGHRS, CDR2 YFSETQ, per germline. The CDR3 sequence is CASSLFVSSGQNEQFF. The CDR3 bases are TGCGCCAGCAGCTTGTTCGTGTCTAGCGGGCAGAATGAGCAGTTCTTC.

This clone was counted once. V usage is TRBV27 and J usage is TRBJ1-1; D may be TRBD1 (6 bases). This CDR3 comprises 16 residues. The V gene lost 5 bases and the J gene lost 1 base, with 17 bases spanning the gap. Germline values: CDR1 MNHEY, CDR2 SMNVEV (reference sequence). The CDR3: CASSAAPGTPNTEAFF. CDR3 in DNA: TGTGCCAGCAGTGCAGCGCCCGGGACACCGAACACTGAAGCTTTCTTT.

This rearrangement joins TRBV5-1 to TRBJ2-7; possible D gene TRBD1, 6 bases. Germline V gene lookup returns CDR1 SGHRS and CDR2 YFSETQ. This CDR3 region has 18 residues. V was pared by 0 bases and J by 3 bases, with 22 bases between. The CDR3, as DNA: TGCGCCAGCAGCTTGGGTATTATGGCACAGGGACAAAACTACGAGCAGTACTTC. It is translated as CASSLGIMAQGQNYEQYF.

The chain couples TRBV5-1 to TRBJ1-1; maybe TRBD1 (6 bases). Trimming shortened V by 1 base and J by 1 base, and 14 bases separated the two germline ends. This CDR3 has 16 amino acids. The germline V gene has CDR1 SGHRS and CDR2 YFSETQ. The CDR3 is CASSLRGAGANTEAFF. The DNA for the CDR3 is TGCGCCAGCAGCTTGCGGGGGGCTGGGGCGAACACTGAAGCTTTCTTT.